This paragraph reports one T cell receptor beta chain. The table came from immunoSEQ multiplex PCR; TCRdb's copy has only in-frame clones and leaves some out. Of 70,000 to 85,000 clones listed, around 84% were seen once; the top ten hold about 5.1%. This specimen belongs to a study of PD-L1 blockade in urothelial cancer. The CDR3 length is 16 residues. The trim removed 5 bases at V and 0 bases at J, leaving 1 base unmatched. Germline loops: CDR1 SGHNT, CDR2 YYREEE (reference sequence). The source of this sequence is a man between 65 and 79 years old with urothelial cancer. The material was PBMCs, obtained around atezolizumab (anti-PD-L1) treatment. V usage is TRBV5-4 and J usage is TRBJ2-2; 13 bases agree with TRBD2. The DNA of the CDR3 is TGTGCCAGCAGGGGGACTAGCGGGGCGAACACCGGGGAGCTGTTTTTT. It yields the protein CASRGTSGANTGELFF. Combining the CDR3 with reference TRBV5-4 and TRBJ2-2 gives the whole variable domain ETGVTQSPTHLIKTRGQQVTLRCSSQSGHNTVSWYQQALGQGPQFIFQYYREEENGRGNFPPRFSGLQFPNYSSELNVNALELDDSALYLCASRGTSGANTGELFFGEGSRLTVL.